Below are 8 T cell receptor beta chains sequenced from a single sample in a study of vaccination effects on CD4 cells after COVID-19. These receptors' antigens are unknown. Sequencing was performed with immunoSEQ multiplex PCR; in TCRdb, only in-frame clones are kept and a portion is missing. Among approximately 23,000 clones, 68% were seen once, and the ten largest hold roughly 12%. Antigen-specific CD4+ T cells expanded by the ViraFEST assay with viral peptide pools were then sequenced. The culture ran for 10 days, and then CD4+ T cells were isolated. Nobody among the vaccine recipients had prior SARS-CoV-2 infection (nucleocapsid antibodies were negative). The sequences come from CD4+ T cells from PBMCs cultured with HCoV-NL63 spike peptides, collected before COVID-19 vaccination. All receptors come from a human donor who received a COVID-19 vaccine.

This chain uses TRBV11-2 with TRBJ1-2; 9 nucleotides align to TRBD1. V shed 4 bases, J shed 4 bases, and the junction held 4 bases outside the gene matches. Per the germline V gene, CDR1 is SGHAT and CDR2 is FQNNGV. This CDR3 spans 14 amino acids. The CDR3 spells CASSYTGGSYGYTF. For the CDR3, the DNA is TGTGCCAGCAGCTATACAGGGGGCTCCTATGGCTACACCTTC.

The CDR3 coding sequence is TGTGCCAGCAGCCCCGAGGGCGGGGTGACTGAAGCTTTCTTT. It codes for CASSPEGGVTEAFF. The chain employs TRBV7-2 and TRBJ1-1; D is uncertain. The ends were cut back, 5 bases at V and 5 bases at J, with 15 bases in the middle. This CDR3 has 14 residues. CDR1 and CDR2 from the germline V gene are SGHTA and FQGNSA. The full variable domain, completed using reference TRBV7-2 and TRBJ1-1, is GAGVSQSPSNKVTEKGKDVELRCDPISGHTALYWYRQSLGQGLEFLIYFQGNSAPDKSGLPSDRFSAERTGGSVSTLTIQRTQQEDSAVYLCASSPEGGVTEAFFGQGTRLTVV.

DNA of the CDR3: TGTGCCAGCAGCGATAGTGCGACTAGCTTAGCCAAAAACATTCAGTACTTC. Translating it yields CASSDSATSLAKNIQYF. This sequence joins TRBV11-2 and TRBJ2-4, with 7 positions matching TRBD2. The CDR3 has 17 residues. Germline assignment: CDR1 SGHAT and CDR2 FQNNGV. The V segment lost 5 bases and the J segment 0 bases; nucleotides outside the gene matches: 10.

CDR3 sequence reads: CASSYIGQGDYGYTF. CDR3 in DNA: TGTGCCAGCAGCTATATCGGACAGGGAGACTATGGCTACACCTTC. V and J are TRBV3-1 (or the pseudogene TRBV3-2) and TRBJ1-2; TRBD1 aligns across 8 bases. CDR3 size: 15 residues. The V gene end was trimmed by 5 bases and the J gene end by 3 bases; junction bases not matched to a gene: 8. CDR1 is LGHDT and CDR2 is YNNKEL in the germline V gene (reference sequence).

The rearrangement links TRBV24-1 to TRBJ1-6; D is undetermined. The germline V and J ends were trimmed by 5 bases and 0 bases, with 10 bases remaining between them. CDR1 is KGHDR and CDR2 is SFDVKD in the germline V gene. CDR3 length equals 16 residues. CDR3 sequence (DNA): TGTGCCACCAGTGGAACAACGAGCTCCTATAATTCACCCCTCCACTTT. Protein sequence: CATSGTTSSYNSPLHF.

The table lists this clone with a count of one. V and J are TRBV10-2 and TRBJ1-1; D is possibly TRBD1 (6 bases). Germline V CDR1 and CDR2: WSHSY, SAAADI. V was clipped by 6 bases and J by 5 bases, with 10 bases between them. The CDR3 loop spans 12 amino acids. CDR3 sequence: CASSRGRTEAFF. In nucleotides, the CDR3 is TGCGCCAGCAGCAGGGGAAGAACTGAAGCTTTCTTT.

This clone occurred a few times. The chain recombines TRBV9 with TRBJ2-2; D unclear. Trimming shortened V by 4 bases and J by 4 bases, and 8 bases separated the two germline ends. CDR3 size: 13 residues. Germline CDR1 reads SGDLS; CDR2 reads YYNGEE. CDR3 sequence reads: CASSIDITGELFF. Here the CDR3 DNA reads TGTGCCAGCAGCATCGACATCACCGGGGAGCTGTTTTTT.

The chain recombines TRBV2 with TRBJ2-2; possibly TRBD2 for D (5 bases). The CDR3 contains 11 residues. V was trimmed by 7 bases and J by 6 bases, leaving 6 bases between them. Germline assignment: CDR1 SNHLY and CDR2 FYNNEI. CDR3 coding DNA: TGTGCCAGCAAGGAGGCCGGGGAGCTGTTTTTT. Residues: CASKEAGELFF.